The 29 T cell receptor beta chains given below trace back to one sample, sequenced in a study of blood T cell repertoires in COVID-19. Profiling relied on immunoSEQ multiplex PCR, and the TCRdb table lists in-frame clones only, not all of them. This sample has 180,000 or so clones, with roughly three quarters found just once. The sequencing sample was made of peripheral blood. Source of these receptors: a woman aged 45-65 years with active or convalescent COVID-19.

The J gene is TRBJ2-3, the V gene TRBV6-5, with D perhaps TRBD2 (7 bases). The CDR3 has 15 amino acids. Germline V gives CDR1 MNHEY, CDR2 SVGAGI. Trimming took off 8 bases at V and 2 bases at J, with 17 bases between the two ends. The CDR3 coding sequence is TGTGCCAGCTCGAGAGGGGGGGGATTCACAGATACGCAGTATTTT. It translates to CASSRGGGFTDTQYF.

The chain links TRBV7-9 to TRBJ2-5; the D is unclear. Trimming took 1 base from V and 1 from J, leaving 16 bases between them. Germline V gene sequence: CDR1 SEHNR, CDR2 FQNEAQ (reference sequence). This CDR3 spans 17 amino acids. DNA for the CDR3: TGTGCCAGCAGCTTAGGGGCGAAACCCCCAGCCCAAGAGACCCAGTACTTC. Translated, it gives CASSLGAKPPAQETQYF.

This clone was seen just once. The rearrangement links TRBV6-5 to TRBJ1-4; possible D gene TRBD1, 6 bases. The length of the CDR3 is 15 residues. V gave up 0 bases and J gave up 8 bases, with 13 bases separating them. Germline CDR1 reads MNHEY; CDR2 reads SVGAGI. CDR3 amino acids: CASSYSRGKGEKLFF. In DNA, the CDR3 is TGTGCCAGCAGTTACTCGAGGGGGAAGGGGGAAAAACTGTTTTTT.

The gene calls are TRBV5-1 and TRBJ2-7, with TRBD1 identical over 8 bases. The CDR3 extends over 13 amino acids. After removal of 4 bases from V and 7 bases from J, the junction contained 7 bases not matched to a gene. Germline loops: CDR1 SGHRS, CDR2 YFSETQ. CDR3 loop: CASSRQGPEEQYF. The CDR3 DNA is TGCGCCAGCAGCCGACAGGGGCCGGAGGAGCAGTACTTC.

The rearrangement uses TRBV12-3 or TRBV12-4 and TRBJ1-1; the match to TRBD1 covers 11 bases. The trim removed 8 bases at V and 5 bases at J, leaving 4 bases unmatched. This CDR3 region has 13 residues. CDR3 region: CASGQGARTEAFF. The CDR3 region has the DNA TGTGCCAGCGGACAGGGGGCGAGAACTGAAGCTTTCTTT.

The V gene is TRBV4-1, the J gene TRBJ1-4; tentative D call: TRBD1 (5 bases). Trimming stripped 2 bases from V and 8 bases from J, with 18 bases between. The CDR3 sequence is 16 residues long. Germline lookup yields CDR1 MGHRA and CDR2 YSYEKL. CDR3 residues: CASSQPHRIGIEKLFF. The CDR3 nucleotides are TGCGCCAGCAGCCAACCTCACAGGATAGGGATCGAAAAACTGTTTTTT.

The V and J genes are TRBV27 and TRBJ2-7, with TRBD2 matching 8 bases. The CDR3 totals 14 residues. Trimming at V came to 3 bases and at J to 3 bases, leaving 4 bases not matched to a gene. Germline V gene sequence: CDR1 MNHEY, CDR2 SMNVEV (reference sequence). In DNA form, the CDR3 reads TGTGCCAGCAGTTTTCATCTAGCGGGCTACGAGCAGTACTTC. It specifies CASSFHLAGYEQYF.

This clone turned up a few times. Here the CDR3 DNA reads TGTGCCAGCAGCGTAGACAGCAGGGGTAACACTGAAGCTTTCTTT. This gives the protein CASSVDSRGNTEAFF. J is TRBJ1-1 and V is TRBV9; D is perhaps TRBD1 (6 bases). Trimming stripped 0 bases from V and 2 bases from J, with 11 bases between. The CDR3 spans 15 residues. In germline, CDR1 is SGDLS, CDR2 YYNGEE.

This clone was recorded a few times. The chain carries TRBV5-6 and TRBJ1-2; the D is unclear. The CDR3 is 12 amino acids. Per the germline V gene, CDR1 is SGHDT and CDR2 is YYEEEE. The ends were cut back, 0 bases at V and 4 bases at J, with 4 bases in the middle. The CDR3 DNA reads as TGTGCCAGCAGCTTGGACACCTATGGCTACACCTTC. It specifies CASSLDTYGYTF.

The chain joins TRBV18 to TRBJ2-7; perhaps TRBD2 as D (7 bases). Per the germline V gene, CDR1 is KGHSH and CDR2 is LQKENI. The CDR3 length is 14 residues. Trimming stripped 6 bases from V and 5 bases from J, with 17 bases between. CDR3 amino acids: CASSGGLAADEQYF. The DNA for the CDR3 is TGTGCCAGCTCGGGGGGCCTAGCGGCAGACGAGCAGTACTTC.

This chain links TRBV9 with TRBJ2-5; TRBD1 agrees at 12 bases. The CDR3 contains 18 residues. Germline V lookup: CDR1 SGDLS, CDR2 YYNGEE. V shed 3 bases, J shed 5 bases, and the junction held 14 bases outside the gene matches. The chain's CDR3 is CASSDSASGQGALETQYF. DNA of the CDR3: TGTGCCAGCAGCGATTCCGCCTCGGGACAGGGGGCCTTGGAGACCCAGTACTTC.

The chain has TRBV7-9 and TRBJ2-5; 11 positions match TRBD2. V was clipped by 7 bases and J by 1 base; unmatched bases: 8. Germline V gives CDR1 SEHNR, CDR2 FQNEAQ (reference sequence). The CDR3 extends over 16 amino acids. The CDR3 here is CASTSLLAGAQETQYF. CDR3 bases: TGTGCCAGCACCTCCTTACTAGCGGGAGCCCAAGAGACCCAGTACTTC.

This chain uses TRBV15 with TRBJ2-1; 8 bases are shared with TRBD1. Germline V gene sequence: CDR1 LNHNV, CDR2 YYDKDF (reference sequence). V was clipped by 5 bases and J by 8 bases; unmatched bases: 8. This CDR3 comprises 14 residues. The CDR3 DNA is TGTGCCACCAGCCCGGACAGGGTTCGGCATGAGCAGTTCTTC. Its translation: CATSPDRVRHEQFF.

The chain couples TRBV28 to TRBJ1-2, with 7 bases lining up with TRBD1. Trimming at V came to 1 base and at J to 4 bases, leaving 15 bases not matched to a gene. CDR3 length: 18 amino acids. Looked up from germline, CDR1 is MDHEN and CDR2 is SYDVKM. The CDR3 sequence is CASSLLADRSLRGYGYTF. The CDR3 nucleotides read TGTGCCAGCAGTTTATTAGCGGACAGGTCTCTGCGGGGCTATGGCTACACCTTC.

The chain links TRBV7-2 to TRBJ2-5, with a tentative D call TRBD2 (5 bases). This CDR3 is built from 16 residues. Trimming removed 5 bases from V and 4 bases from J, with 20 bases in between. Germline CDR1 and CDR2: SGHTA and FQGNSA. The CDR3: CASSPPGRGLGETQYF. CDR3 nucleotide sequence: TGTGCCAGCAGCCCTCCGGGCCGAGGGCTCGGAGAGACCCAGTACTTC.

This clone was seen a single time. The gene calls are TRBV2 and TRBJ1-1, with D unclear. Germline V gene data show CDR1 as SNHLY and CDR2 as FYNNEI. The V gene lost 5 bases and the J gene lost 0 bases, with 10 bases spanning the gap. CDR3 length: 14 residues. The CDR3 nucleotides are TGTGCCAGCAGTTCGCAGGTTATGAACACTGAAGCTTTCTTT. The encoded protein is CASSSQVMNTEAFF. The full variable domain, with the rest looked up from reference TRBV2 and TRBJ1-1, is EPEVTQTPSHQVTQMGQEVILRCVPISNHLYFYWYRQILGQKVEFLVSFYNNEISEKSEIFDDQFSVERPDGSNFTLKIRSTKLEDSAMYFCASSSQVMNTEAFFGQGTRLTVV.

This clone has at least ten counts. This sequence joins TRBV5-6 and TRBJ1-2; 7 positions agree with TRBD1. This CDR3 contains 14 residues. The V gene end was trimmed by 4 bases and the J gene end by 8 bases; junction bases not matched to a gene: 11. Germline CDR1 and CDR2: SGHDT and YYEEEE. CDR3 bases: TGTGCCAGCAGCCCTGGACAGGCTCTTCTAGGCTACACCTTC. As protein: CASSPGQALLGYTF.

The chain carries TRBV19 and TRBJ1-3; 7 bases match TRBD1. This CDR3 comprises 15 residues. After removal of 9 bases from V and 0 bases from J, the junction contained 8 bases not matched to a gene. Germline CDR1 reads LNHDA; CDR2 reads SQIVND (reference sequence). Here the CDR3 DNA reads TGTGCCAGCCGGGACAGCGGATCCTCTGGAAACACCATATATTTT. It translates to CASRDSGSSGNTIYF.

The gene calls are TRBV7-3 and TRBJ2-2, with D possibly matching TRBD2 (5 bases). The V gene lost 1 base and the J gene lost 3 bases, with 9 bases spanning the gap. This CDR3 spans 15 amino acids. Germline V gene sequence: CDR1 SGHTA, CDR2 FQGTGA. CDR3 sequence reads: CASSLMGADTGELFF. The CDR3 nucleotides are TGTGCCAGCAGCTTAATGGGAGCCGACACCGGGGAGCTGTTTTTT.

The rearrangement uses TRBV11-2 and TRBJ1-1; 11 nucleotides line up with TRBD1. The trim removed 5 bases at V and 0 bases at J, leaving 11 bases unmatched. The germline V gene has CDR1 SGHAT and CDR2 FQNNGV. The CDR3 length is 18 residues. This CDR3 reads CASSPRGTGGPMNTEAFF. The CDR3 nucleotides read TGTGCCAGCAGCCCCAGGGGGACAGGGGGTCCAATGAACACTGAAGCTTTCTTT.

The chain recombines TRBV18 with TRBJ1-2; the match to TRBD1 covers 7 bases. Trimming removed 6 bases from V and 3 bases from J; junction bases left unmatched: 4. The CDR3 length is 13 residues. Germline V gene sequence: CDR1 KGHSH, CDR2 LQKENI. DNA for the CDR3: TGTGCCAGCTCCTCGACAGGGCACTATGGCTACACCTTC. Protein: CASSSTGHYGYTF. Full variable domain (outside the CDR3, taken from reference TRBV18 and TRBJ1-2): NAGVMQNPRHLVRRRGQEARLRCSPMKGHSHVYWYRQLPEEGLKFMVYLQKENIIDESGMPKERFSAEFPKEGPSILRIQQVVRGDSAAYFCASSSTGHYGYTFGSGTRLTVV.

The chain has TRBV5-1 and TRBJ2-5; D perhaps matches TRBD2 (6 bases). The CDR3 covers 14 residues. The germline V gene encodes CDR1 SGHRS and CDR2 YFSETQ. Trimming cost V 1 base and J 5 bases, with 12 bases left between them. In nucleotides, the CDR3 is TGCGCCAGCAGCTTGATGTCGGGGGTTGAGACCCAGTACTTC. Translation gives CASSLMSGVETQYF.

The genes are TRBV19 and TRBJ2-7, with D possibly matching TRBD1 (8 bases). Trimming left V 5 bases short and J 0 bases short, with 14 bases between. This CDR3 comprises 15 residues. CDR1 is LNHDA and CDR2 is SQIVND in the germline V gene (reference sequence). As DNA, the CDR3 is TGTGCCAGTAGTGCAACAGGGGGGGACTCCTACGAGCAGTACTTC. This sequence encodes CASSATGGDSYEQYF.

The table lists this clone with a count of one. The rearrangement uses TRBV6-1 and TRBJ1-5, with no clear D. Germline CDR1 and CDR2: MNHNS and SASEGT. Trimming took 2 bases from V and 0 from J, leaving 17 bases between them. The CDR3 runs 18 residues. CDR3 in amino acids: CASSETTPGWYSNQPQHF. The CDR3 nucleotides read TGTGCCAGCAGTGAAACTACCCCCGGATGGTATAGCAATCAGCCCCAGCATTTT.

The chain carries TRBV4-3 and TRBJ1-6; D is uncertain. CDR3 length: 17 residues. The V end lost 4 bases, the J end lost 9 bases, and 22 bases lay between the germline ends. In germline, CDR1 is LGHNA, CDR2 YSLEER. CDR3 sequence reads: CASSLILPGPVGSPLHF. For the CDR3, the DNA is TGCGCCAGCAGCCTCATCCTTCCGGGTCCAGTGGGTTCACCCCTCCACTTT.

The chain recombines TRBV28 with TRBJ1-6, with TRBD1 as a possible D gene (5 bases). Germline V gene data show CDR1 as MDHEN and CDR2 as SYDVKM. Trimming left V 0 bases short and J 5 bases short, with 14 bases between. CDR3 length equals 17 residues. The CDR3 DNA follows: TGTGCCAGCAGTTTATGGGTTAGGGGTGGAAATAATTCACCCCTCCACTTT. Protein sequence: CASSLWVRGGNNSPLHF.

In this sample, this clone turned up once. The V call is TRBV28, the J call TRBJ2-1; the match to TRBD2 covers 8 bases. V shed 2 bases, J shed 6 bases, and the junction held 6 bases outside the gene matches. There are 15 residues in the CDR3. From germline, CDR1 is MDHEN and CDR2 SYDVKM. The CDR3 DNA is TGTGCCAGCAGTTTACTAACGGGGGGGCGCAATGAGCAGTTCTTC. As protein: CASSLLTGGRNEQFF.

V and J are TRBV25-1 and TRBJ1-4, with a possible D match to TRBD1 (5 bases). CDR3 size: 14 residues. V was clipped by 5 bases and J by 5 bases, with 12 bases between them. Germline values: CDR1 MGHDK, CDR2 SYGVNS. The CDR3 sequence: CASSQQRGNEKLFF. The CDR3 DNA sequence: TGTGCCAGCAGTCAGCAGCGGGGCAATGAAAAACTGTTTTTT. Combining the CDR3 with reference TRBV25-1 and TRBJ1-4 gives the whole variable domain EADIYQTPRYLVIGTGKKITLECSQTMGHDKMYWYQQDPGMELHLIHYSYGVNSTEKGDLSSESTVSRIRTEHFPLTLESARPSHTSQYLCASSQQRGNEKLFFGSGTQLSVL.

This clone was counted a single time. The chain is built from TRBV4-2 and TRBJ1-4; D call uncertain. The CDR3 is made up of 14 amino acids. Germline CDR1 reads LGHNA; CDR2 reads YNFKEQ. Trimming pared 4 bases from V and 8 bases from J, leaving 14 bases between. CDR3 nucleotides: TGTGCCAGCAGCCCGGGAAGGGTAGGGGAAAAACTGTTTTTT. Translation: CASSPGRVGEKLFF.